This TCR beta chain was sequenced during a study of Graves' ophthalmopathy and Graves' hyperthyroidism. Overall study results and limits: Among expanded thyroid clonotypes above 0.001 frequency, most also occurred in blood.

Germline V gene sequence: CDR1 MNHNS, CDR2 SASEGT. The germline V and J ends were trimmed by 6 bases and 6 bases, with 12 bases remaining between them. The CDR3 consists of 12 residues. From RNA, the CDR3 regions of TCR beta chains were amplified and sequenced. First-round RT-PCR employed HTBI primers, with a second-round multiplex PCR after it. TCRdb passed the multiplex PCR reads through MiXCR, listing each CDR3 protein once. The profile covers some 400,000 distinct CDR3 sequences, with 15% to 20% appearing a single time and around 1.4% taken by the ten largest. In its sample, this clonotype was seen many times. What it binds is not known. Other autoimmune diseases, uncontrolled infections, pregnancy and lactation each led to patient exclusion.

The receptor was derived from a woman aged 18-35 years with Graves' ophthalmopathy. The chain couples TRBV6-1 to TRBJ2-7; D is possibly TRBD1 (6 bases). Source material: peripheral blood. The chain's CDR3 is CASSVQGFEQYF. The CDR3 DNA follows: TGTGCCAGCAGCGTACAGGGCTTCGAGCAGTACTTC.